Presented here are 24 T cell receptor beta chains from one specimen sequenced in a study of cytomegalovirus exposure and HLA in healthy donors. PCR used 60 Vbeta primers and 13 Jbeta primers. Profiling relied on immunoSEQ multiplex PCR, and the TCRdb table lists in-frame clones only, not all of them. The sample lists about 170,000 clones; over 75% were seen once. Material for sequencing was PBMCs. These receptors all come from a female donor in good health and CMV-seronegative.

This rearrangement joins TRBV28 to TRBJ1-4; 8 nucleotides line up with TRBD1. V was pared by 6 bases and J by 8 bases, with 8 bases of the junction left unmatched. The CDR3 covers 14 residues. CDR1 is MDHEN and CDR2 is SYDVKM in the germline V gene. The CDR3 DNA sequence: TGTGCCAGCAGGGGTAGGACAGGGAGAGAAAAACTGTTTTTT. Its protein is CASRGRTGREKLFF. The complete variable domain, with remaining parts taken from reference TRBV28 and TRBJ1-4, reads DVKVTQSSRYLVKRTGEKVFLECVQDMDHENMFWYRQDPGLGLRLIYFSYDVKMKEKGDIPEGYSVSREKKERFSLILESASTNQTSMYLCASRGRTGREKLFFGSGTQLSVL.

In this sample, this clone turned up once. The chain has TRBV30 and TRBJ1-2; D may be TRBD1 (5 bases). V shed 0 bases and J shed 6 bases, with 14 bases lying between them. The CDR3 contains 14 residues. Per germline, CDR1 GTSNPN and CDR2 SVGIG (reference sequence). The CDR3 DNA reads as TGTGCCTGGAGTGTTTGGGGCAGGGAGGATGGCTACACCTTC. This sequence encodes CAWSVWGREDGYTF.

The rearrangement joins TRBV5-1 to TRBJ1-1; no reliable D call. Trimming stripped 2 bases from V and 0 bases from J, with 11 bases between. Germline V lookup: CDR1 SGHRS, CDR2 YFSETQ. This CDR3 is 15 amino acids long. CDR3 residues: CASSFDGTMNTEAFF. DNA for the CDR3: TGCGCCAGCAGCTTCGACGGAACTATGAACACTGAAGCTTTCTTT.

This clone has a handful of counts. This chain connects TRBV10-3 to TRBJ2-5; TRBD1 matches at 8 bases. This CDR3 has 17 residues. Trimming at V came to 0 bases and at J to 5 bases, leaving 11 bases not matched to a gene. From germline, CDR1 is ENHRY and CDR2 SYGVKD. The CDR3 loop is CAISESAVTGESETQYF. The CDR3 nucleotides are TGTGCCATCAGTGAGTCAGCGGTGACAGGGGAATCGGAGACCCAGTACTTC.

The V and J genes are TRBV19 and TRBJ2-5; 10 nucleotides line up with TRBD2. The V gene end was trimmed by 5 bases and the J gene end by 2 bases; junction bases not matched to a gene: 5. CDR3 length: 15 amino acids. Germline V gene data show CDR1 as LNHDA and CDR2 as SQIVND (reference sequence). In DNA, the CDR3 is TGTGCCAGTAGTCGAGCGGGGGGGCGGCAAGAGACCCAGTACTTC. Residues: CASSRAGGRQETQYF.

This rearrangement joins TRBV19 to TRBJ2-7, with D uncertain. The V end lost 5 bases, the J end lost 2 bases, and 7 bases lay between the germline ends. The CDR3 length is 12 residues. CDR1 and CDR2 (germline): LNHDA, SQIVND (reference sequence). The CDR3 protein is CASSGRTYEQYF. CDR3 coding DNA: TGTGCCAGTAGTGGCCGTACCTACGAGCAGTACTTC.

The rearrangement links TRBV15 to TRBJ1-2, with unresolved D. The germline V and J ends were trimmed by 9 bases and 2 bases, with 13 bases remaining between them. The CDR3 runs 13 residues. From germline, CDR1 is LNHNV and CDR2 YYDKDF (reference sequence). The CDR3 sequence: CATELGGNYGYTF. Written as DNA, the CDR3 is TGTGCCACGGAGTTGGGCGGGAACTATGGCTACACCTTC. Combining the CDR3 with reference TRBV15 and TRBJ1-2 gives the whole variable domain DAMVIQNPRYQVTQFGKPVTLSCSQTLNHNVMYWYQQKSSQAPKLLFHYYDKDFNNEADTPDNFQSRRPNTSFCFLDIRSPGLGDTAMYLCATELGGNYGYTFGSGTRLTVV.

CDR3 amino acids: CASSQAVLARMGETQYF. CDR3 nucleotide sequence: TGCGCCAGCAGCCAAGCGGTCCTAGCGAGAATGGGAGAGACCCAGTACTTC. The chain is built from TRBV4-1 and TRBJ2-5, with D tentatively TRBD2 (6 bases). Trimming removed 1 base at V and 4 bases at J, with 19 bases between. Germline CDR1 MGHRA, CDR2 YSYEKL. The CDR3 loop spans 17 amino acids.

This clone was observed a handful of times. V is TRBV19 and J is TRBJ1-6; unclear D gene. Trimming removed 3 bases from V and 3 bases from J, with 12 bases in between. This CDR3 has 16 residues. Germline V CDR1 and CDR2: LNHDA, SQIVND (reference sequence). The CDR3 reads CASSMSGGYYNSPLHF. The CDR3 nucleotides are TGTGCCAGTAGTATGTCAGGAGGTTACTATAATTCACCCCTCCACTTT.

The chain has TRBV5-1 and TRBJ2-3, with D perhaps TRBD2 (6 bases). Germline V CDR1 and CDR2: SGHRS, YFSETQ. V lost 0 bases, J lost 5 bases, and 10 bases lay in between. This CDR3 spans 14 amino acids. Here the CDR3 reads CASSLGGTLDTQYF. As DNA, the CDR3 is TGCGCCAGCAGCTTGGGGGGGACTTTAGATACGCAGTATTTT. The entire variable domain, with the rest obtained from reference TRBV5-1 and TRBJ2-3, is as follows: KAGVTQTPRYLIKTRGQQVTLSCSPISGHRSVSWYQQTPGQGLQFLFEYFSETQRNKGNFPGRFSGRQFSNSRSEMNVSTLELGDSALYLCASSLGGTLDTQYFGPGTRLTVL.

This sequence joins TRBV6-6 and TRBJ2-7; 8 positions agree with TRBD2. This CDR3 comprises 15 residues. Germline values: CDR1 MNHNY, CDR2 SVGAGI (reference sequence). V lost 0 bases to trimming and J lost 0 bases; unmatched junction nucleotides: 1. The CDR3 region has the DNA TGTGCCAGCAGTTACTCGGGGACTAGCTCCTACGAGCAGTACTTC. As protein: CASSYSGTSSYEQYF.

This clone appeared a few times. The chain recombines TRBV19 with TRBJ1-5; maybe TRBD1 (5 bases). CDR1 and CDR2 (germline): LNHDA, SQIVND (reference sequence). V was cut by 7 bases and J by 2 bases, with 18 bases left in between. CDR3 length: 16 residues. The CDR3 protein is CASILVGEEGNQPQHF. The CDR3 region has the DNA TGTGCCAGTATCTTAGTAGGGGAGGAGGGCAATCAGCCCCAGCATTTT.

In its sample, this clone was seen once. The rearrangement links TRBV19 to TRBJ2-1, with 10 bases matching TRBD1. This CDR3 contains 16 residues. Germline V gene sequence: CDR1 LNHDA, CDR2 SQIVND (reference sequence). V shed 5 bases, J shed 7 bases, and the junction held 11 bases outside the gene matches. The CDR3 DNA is TGTGCCAGTAGTCCCTGGGACAGGGGCTTGTGGAATGAGCAGTTCTTC. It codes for CASSPWDRGLWNEQFF.

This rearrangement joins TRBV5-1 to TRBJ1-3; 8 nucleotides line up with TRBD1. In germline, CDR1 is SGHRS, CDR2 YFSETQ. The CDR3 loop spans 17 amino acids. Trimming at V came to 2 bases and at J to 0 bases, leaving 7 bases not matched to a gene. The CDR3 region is CASSFTGTGSSGNTIYF. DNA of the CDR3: TGCGCCAGCAGCTTTACCGGGACAGGTTCCTCTGGAAACACCATATATTTT.

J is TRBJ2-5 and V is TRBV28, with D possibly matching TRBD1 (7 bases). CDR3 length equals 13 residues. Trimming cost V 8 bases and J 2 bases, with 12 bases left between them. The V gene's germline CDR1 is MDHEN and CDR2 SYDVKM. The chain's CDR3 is CASVAGQQETQYF. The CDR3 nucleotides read TGTGCCAGCGTCGCGGGACAGCAAGAGACCCAGTACTTC.

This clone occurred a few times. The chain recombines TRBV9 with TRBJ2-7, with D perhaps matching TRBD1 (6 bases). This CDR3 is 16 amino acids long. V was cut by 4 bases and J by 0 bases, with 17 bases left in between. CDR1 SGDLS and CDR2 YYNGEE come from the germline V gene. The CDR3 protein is CASSPRGTISSYEQYF. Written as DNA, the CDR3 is TGTGCCAGCAGCCCAAGAGGGACAATAAGCTCCTACGAGCAGTACTTC. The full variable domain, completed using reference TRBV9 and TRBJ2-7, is DSGVTQTPKHLITATGQRVTLRCSPRSGDLSVYWYQQSLDQGLQFLIQYYNGEERAKGNILERFSAQQFPDLHSELNLSSLELGDSALYFCASSPRGTISSYEQYFGPGTRLTVT.

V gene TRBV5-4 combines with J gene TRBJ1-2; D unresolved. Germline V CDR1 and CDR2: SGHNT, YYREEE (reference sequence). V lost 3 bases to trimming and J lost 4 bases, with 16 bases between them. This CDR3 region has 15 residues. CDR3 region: CASSSGGVVSYGYTF. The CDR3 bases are TGTGCCAGCAGCTCGGGCGGGGTTGTTAGCTATGGCTACACCTTC.

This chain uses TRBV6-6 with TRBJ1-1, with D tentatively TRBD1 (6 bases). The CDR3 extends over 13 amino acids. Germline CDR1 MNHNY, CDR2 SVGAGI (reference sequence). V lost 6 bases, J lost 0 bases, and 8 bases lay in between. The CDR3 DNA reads TGTGCCAGCAGGGGGGACATGAACACTGAAGCTTTCTTT. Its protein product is CASRGDMNTEAFF.

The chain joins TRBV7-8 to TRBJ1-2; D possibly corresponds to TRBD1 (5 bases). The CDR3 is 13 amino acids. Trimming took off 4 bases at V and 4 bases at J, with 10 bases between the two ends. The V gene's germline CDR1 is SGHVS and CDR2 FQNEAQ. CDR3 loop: CASSSGGAYGYTF. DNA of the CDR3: TGTGCCAGCAGCTCAGGCGGGGCCTATGGCTACACCTTC.

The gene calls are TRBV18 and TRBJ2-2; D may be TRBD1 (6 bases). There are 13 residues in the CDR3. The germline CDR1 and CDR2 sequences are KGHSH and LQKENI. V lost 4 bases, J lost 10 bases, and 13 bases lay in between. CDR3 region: CASSRTTGMELFF. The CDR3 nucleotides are TGTGCCAGCTCACGAACCACAGGGATGGAGCTGTTTTTT.

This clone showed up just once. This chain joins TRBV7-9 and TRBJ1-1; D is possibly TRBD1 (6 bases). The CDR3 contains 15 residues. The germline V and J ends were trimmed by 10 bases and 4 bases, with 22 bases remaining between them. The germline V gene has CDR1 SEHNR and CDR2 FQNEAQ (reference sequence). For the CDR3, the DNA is TGTGCCATCCCAGAGGACAGACCAATAAGCACTGAAGCTTTCTTT. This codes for CAIPEDRPISTEAFF. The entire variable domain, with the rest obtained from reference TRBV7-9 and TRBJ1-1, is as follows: DTGVSQNPRHKITKRGQNVTFRCDPISEHNRLYWYRQTLGQGPEFLTYFQNEAQLEKSRLLSDRFSAERPKGSFSTLEIQRTEQGDSAMYLCAIPEDRPISTEAFFGQGTRLTVV.

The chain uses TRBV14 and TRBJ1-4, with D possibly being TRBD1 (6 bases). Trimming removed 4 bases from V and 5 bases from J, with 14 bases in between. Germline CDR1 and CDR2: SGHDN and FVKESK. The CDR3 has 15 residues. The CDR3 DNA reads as TGTGCCAGCAGCCCCCCTCGTACAGGGAATGAAAAACTGTTTTTT. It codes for CASSPPRTGNEKLFF. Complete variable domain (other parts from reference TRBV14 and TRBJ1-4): EAGVTQFPSHSVIEKGQTVTLRCDPISGHDNLYWYRRVMGKEIKFLLHFVKESKQDESGMPNNRFLAERTGGTYSTLKVQPAELEDSGVYFCASSPPRTGNEKLFFGSGTQLSVL.

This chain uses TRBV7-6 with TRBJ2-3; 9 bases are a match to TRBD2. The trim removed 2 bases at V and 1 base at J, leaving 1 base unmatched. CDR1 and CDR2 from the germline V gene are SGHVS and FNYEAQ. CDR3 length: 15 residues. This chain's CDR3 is CASSLSSGGTDTQYF. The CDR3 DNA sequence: TGTGCCAGCAGCTTATCTAGCGGGGGCACAGATACGCAGTATTTT.

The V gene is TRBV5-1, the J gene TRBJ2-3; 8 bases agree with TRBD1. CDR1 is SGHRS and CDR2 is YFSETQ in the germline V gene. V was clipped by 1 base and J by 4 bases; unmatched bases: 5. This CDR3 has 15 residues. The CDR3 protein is CASSLTGGYADTQYF. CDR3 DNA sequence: TGCGCCAGCAGCTTGACAGGGGGATATGCAGATACGCAGTATTTT.